This T cell receptor (beta chain) was recorded in a study of T-cell memory formation after mild COVID-19. TCRdb called the 5' RACE reads again in MiXCR, with one record for every CDR3 protein. The sample has about 250,000 distinct CDR3 sequences, approximately 16% seen once. V was trimmed by 4 bases and J by 3 bases, leaving 13 bases between them. CDR1 and CDR2 from the germline V gene are MNHNS and SASEGT. The CDR3 is made up of 15 amino acids. The sequence derives from a man younger than 35 who had mild COVID-19 (a few samples of this study predate the infection). Cell type and time point are not known. This chain links TRBV6-1 with TRBJ1-5; D is possibly TRBD1 (6 bases). The sample taken for sequencing was PBMCs or a T cell subset sorted from them (not recorded which). CDR3 residues: CASSGSRGNNQPQHF. In DNA, the CDR3 is TGTGCCAGCAGTGGGTCCAGGGGCAACAATCAGCCCCAGCATTTT.